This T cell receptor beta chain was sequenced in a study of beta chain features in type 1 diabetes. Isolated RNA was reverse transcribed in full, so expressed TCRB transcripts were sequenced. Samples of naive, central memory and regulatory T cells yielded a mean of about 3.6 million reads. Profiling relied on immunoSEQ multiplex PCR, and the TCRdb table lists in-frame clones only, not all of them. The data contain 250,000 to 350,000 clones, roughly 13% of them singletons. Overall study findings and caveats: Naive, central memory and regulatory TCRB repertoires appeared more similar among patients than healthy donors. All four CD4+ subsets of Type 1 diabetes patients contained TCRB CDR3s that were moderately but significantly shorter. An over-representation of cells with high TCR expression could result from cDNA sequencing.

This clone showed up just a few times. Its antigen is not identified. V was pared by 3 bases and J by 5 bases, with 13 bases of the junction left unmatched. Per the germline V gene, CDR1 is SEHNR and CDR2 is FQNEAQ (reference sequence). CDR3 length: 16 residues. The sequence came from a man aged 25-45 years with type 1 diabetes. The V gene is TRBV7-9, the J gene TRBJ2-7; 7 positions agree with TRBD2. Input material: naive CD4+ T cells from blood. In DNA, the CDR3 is TGTGCCAGCAGCTTTGGGGGAGGCGGGAGTTTCGACGAGCAGTACTTC. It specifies CASSFGGGGSFDEQYF.